Shown below are 13 T cell receptor beta chains from a single sample sequenced in a study of blood T cell repertoires in COVID-19. This table comes from immunoSEQ multiplex PCR, and its TCRdb copy is limited to in-frame clones, with some not included. The sample carries around 200,000 clones, 87% recorded once. Specimen: peripheral blood. These receptors all come from a woman aged 18-29 years who had recovered from COVID-19.

The gene calls are TRBV30 and TRBJ2-7; D may be TRBD2 (6 bases). Per germline, CDR1 GTSNPN and CDR2 SVGIG (reference sequence). This CDR3 has 12 amino acids. V gave up 3 bases and J gave up 5 bases, with 11 bases separating them. Here the CDR3 reads CAWRRTKDEQYF. The CDR3 DNA reads as TGTGCCTGGAGGAGGACTAAGGACGAGCAGTACTTC.

The rearrangement joins TRBV5-4 to TRBJ2-2; D is perhaps TRBD2 (5 bases). CDR3 length: 13 amino acids. The germline V and J ends were trimmed by 4 bases and 7 bases, with 11 bases remaining between them. Germline V gene sequence: CDR1 SGHNT, CDR2 YYREEE (reference sequence). CDR3 residues: CASSPEADGELFF. CDR3 sequence (DNA): TGTGCCAGCAGCCCGGAAGCGGACGGGGAGCTGTTTTTT.

As DNA, the CDR3 is TGTGCCACCAGCAGAGTTTATACTTTAACGGACTATGGCTACACCTTC. Protein sequence: CATSRVYTLTDYGYTF. The chain combines TRBV15 with TRBJ1-2; no firm D call. The CDR3 totals 16 residues. V lost 1 base and J lost 3, with 15 bases in between. CDR1 is LNHNV, CDR2 YYDKDF, per germline (reference sequence).

The CDR3 sequence is CASSLTPGYSNQPQHF. The CDR3 nucleotides are TGTGCCAGCAGCTTAACTCCAGGGTATAGCAATCAGCCCCAGCATTTT. The chain uses TRBV5-6 and TRBJ1-5; tentative D call: TRBD1 (5 bases). V dropped 2 bases and J dropped 0 bases, with 12 bases sitting between them. This CDR3 region has 16 residues. Germline V gene lookup returns CDR1 SGHDT and CDR2 YYEEEE.

This clone appeared a single time. The chain uses TRBV3-1 (or the pseudogene TRBV3-2) and TRBJ1-2; maybe TRBD1 (5 bases). This CDR3 is built from 15 residues. Trimming took off 0 bases at V and 1 base at J, with 9 bases between the two ends. CDR1 is LGHDT, CDR2 YNNKEL, per germline (reference sequence). CDR3 in amino acids: CASSQDRQINYGYTF. As DNA, the CDR3 is TGTGCCAGCAGCCAAGATCGACAGATTAACTATGGCTACACCTTC.

This clone was seen a few times. The chain carries TRBV9 and TRBJ2-7; 9 bases are shared with TRBD2. The length of the CDR3 is 15 residues. CDR1 is SGDLS, CDR2 YYNGEE, per germline. The trim removed 0 bases at V and 5 bases at J, leaving 6 bases unmatched. CDR3 sequence: CASSVGSGREDEQYF. The CDR3 DNA reads as TGTGCCAGCAGCGTAGGTAGCGGGAGAGAGGACGAGCAGTACTTC.

This clone has a single count. This chain joins TRBV6-5 and TRBJ2-3; D is unclear. V lost 7 bases and J 5 bases, leaving 16 bases between the germline ends. The germline CDR1 and CDR2 sequences are MNHEY and SVGAGI. The CDR3 has 14 residues. The CDR3 spells CASNVRRRGDTQYF. Here the CDR3 DNA reads TGTGCCAGCAACGTGCGTCGACGAGGAGATACGCAGTATTTT.

The J gene is TRBJ2-5, the V gene TRBV25-1, with 7 bases aligning to TRBD2. This CDR3 has 16 amino acids. V dropped 3 bases and J dropped 5; count of bases not matched to a gene: 12. Germline CDR1 reads MGHDK; CDR2 reads SYGVNS. The chain's CDR3 is CASSDFWEGPVETQYF. The CDR3 nucleotides read TGTGCCAGCAGTGATTTTTGGGAGGGCCCTGTGGAGACCCAGTACTTC. The full variable domain, in which reference TRBV25-1 and TRBJ2-5 provide the parts outside the CDR3, is EADIYQTPRYLVIGTGKKITLECSQTMGHDKMYWYQQDPGMELHLIHYSYGVNSTEKGDLSSESTVSRIRTEHFPLTLESARPSHTSQYLCASSDFWEGPVETQYFGPGTRLLVL.

The chain recombines TRBV4-3 with TRBJ1-2; possibly TRBD1 for D (5 bases). Trimming took 4 bases from V and 4 from J, leaving 19 bases between them. The CDR3 runs to 16 residues. CDR1 and CDR2 (germline): LGHNA, YSLEER. CDR3 in amino acids: CASSRGGIGTSYGYTF. The CDR3 DNA reads as TGCGCCAGCAGCCGCGGCGGGATCGGGACCTCCTATGGCTACACCTTC.

In this sample, this clone turned up a few times. The chain joins TRBV2 to TRBJ1-5; D remains unclear. With 6 bases removed from V and 0 bases from J, the gap between germline ends came to 18 bases. The CDR3 totals 17 residues. In germline, CDR1 is SNHLY, CDR2 FYNNEI. The CDR3 spells CASSTSGSTASNQPQHF. The CDR3 coding sequence is TGTGCCAGCAGCACCTCAGGATCCACGGCTAGCAATCAGCCCCAGCATTTT.

The rearrangement links TRBV6-5 to TRBJ2-2; TRBD1 agrees at 10 bases. The V segment lost 2 bases and the J segment 7 bases; nucleotides outside the gene matches: 7. Looked up from germline, CDR1 is MNHEY and CDR2 is SVGAGI. This CDR3 has 16 amino acids. This CDR3 reads CASSYQGQGLSGELFF. The CDR3, as DNA: TGTGCCAGCAGTTACCAGGGACAGGGGTTAAGCGGGGAGCTGTTTTTT.

The gene calls are TRBV11-1 and TRBJ1-1, with D perhaps matching TRBD1 (6 bases). V lost 1 base, J lost 7 bases, and 19 bases lay in between. CDR3 length equals 16 residues. CDR1 and CDR2 (germline): SGHAT, FQDESV (reference sequence). The DNA for the CDR3 is TGTGCCAGCAGCTTAGTTCCCGCAGGGGTGAGGGGTGAAGCTTTCTTT. It yields the protein CASSLVPAGVRGEAFF.

This clone came up once. The chain uses TRBV11-2 and TRBJ2-1; 9 bases line up with TRBD2. The germline V gene has CDR1 SGHAT and CDR2 FQNNGV. This CDR3 is 17 amino acids long. The V and J ends lost 1 base and 9 bases, in that order; junction bases with no gene match: 13. The CDR3 nucleotides read TGTGCCAGCAGCTTAGCCTCTAGCGGGAAAAAAGGGGGTGAGCAGTTCTTC. Translated, it gives CASSLASSGKKGGEQFF.